This T cell receptor beta chain is drawn from a study of cytomegalovirus exposure and HLA in healthy donors. Study-level background: A prior study identified roughly 110 million unique TCR beta sequences from 190 million or so T cells.

With 60 Vbeta and 13 Jbeta primers, the PCR was carried out. Some clones are missing from TCRdb's copy, which holds only in-frame ones; the method was immunoSEQ multiplex PCR. The sample records 60,000 to 90,000 clones, less than 85% being singletons. V was cut by 6 bases and J by 8 bases, with 13 bases left in between. The CDR3 is made up of 12 amino acids. Germline V CDR1 and CDR2: MNHNS, SASEGT. Regarding this clone: Antigen unknown.

Points from the study as a whole: Most TCR sequences were rare, but some public TCRs occurred in many donors. Of the V segments, some could not be distinguished, including TRBV6-2 and TRBV6-3, and were excluded. In a later analysis, most CMV-associated TCR beta chains appeared HLA-restricted.

The J gene is TRBJ1-1, the V gene TRBV6-1, with TRBD1 as a possible D gene (5 bases). This TCR was recovered from a woman between 45 and 65 years old in good health and CMV-seropositive. The sequenced sample was PBMCs. The CDR3 DNA sequence: TGTGCCAGCAGGGGGGAGGGGCGGGAAGCTTTCTTT. Encoded protein: CASRGEGREAFF.